These 26 T cell receptor beta chains share one sample of origin, sequenced in a study of PD-1 blockade in classical Hodgkin lymphoma. Every one of the patients relapsed after autologous stem cell transplantation (brentuximab vedotin exposure was variable). Only in-frame clones appear in the TCRdb table, and some are missing; sequencing was by immunoSEQ multiplex PCR. Of 55,000 to 75,000 clones in the sample, 65% to 75% were seen once. The sequencing used peripheral blood mononuclear cells (PBMCs), collected before the second cycle of nivolumab. The receptors shown here come from a human donor with classical Hodgkin lymphoma.

The chain carries TRBV5-4 and TRBJ1-6, with 7 nucleotides matching TRBD1. The V gene's germline CDR1 is SGHNT and CDR2 YYREEE (reference sequence). The CDR3 spans 16 residues. With 3 bases clipped from V and 10 bases from J, the junction kept 13 bases outside the gene matches. CDR3 sequence reads: CASSSEIGGGGSPLHF. Here the CDR3 DNA reads TGTGCCAGCAGCTCCGAGATAGGGGGCGGAGGATCACCCCTCCACTTT.

This clone came up a few times. CDR3 in DNA: TGTGCCATCAGACACTCAGACGGAACCGTAACAGATACGCAGTATTTT. Its protein product is CAIRHSDGTVTDTQYF. The chain employs TRBV10-3 and TRBJ2-3, with D unresolved. CDR1 is ENHRY and CDR2 is SYGVKD in the germline V gene. V gave up 6 bases and J gave up 3 bases, with 19 bases separating them. This CDR3 has 16 amino acids.

The rearrangement uses TRBV7-2 and TRBJ2-5; 10 nucleotides agree with TRBD2. Per the germline V gene, CDR1 is SGHTA and CDR2 is FQGNSA. The trim removed 2 bases at V and 9 bases at J, leaving 6 bases unmatched. The CDR3 is 14 residues long. The CDR3 sequence is CASSLLLAGEAQYF. For the CDR3, the DNA is TGTGCCAGCAGCTTACTTCTAGCGGGGGAGGCCCAGTACTTC. Supplemented by reference TRBV7-2 and TRBJ2-5, the full variable domain reads GAGVSQSPSNKVTEKGKDVELRCDPISGHTALYWYRQSLGQGLEFLIYFQGNSAPDKSGLPSDRFSAERTGGSVSTLTIQRTQQEDSAVYLCASSLLLAGEAQYFGPGTRLLVL.

This clone has just a few counts. The chain recombines TRBV21-1 with TRBJ2-7; the table names TRBD2, a call not compared with the DNA. TRBV21-1 is shown as a pseudogene. The CDR3 is made up of 13 amino acids. The CDR3 spells CASEGVKTYEQYF. The CDR3, as DNA: TGTGCCAGCGAGGGTGTCAAAACCTACGAGCAGTACTTC.

The V gene is TRBV2, the J gene TRBJ2-7; D unclear. The CDR3 is 15 amino acids. V lost 4 bases, J lost 3 bases, and 16 bases lay in between. Germline CDR1 is SNHLY and CDR2 is FYNNEI. This CDR3 reads CASSAGLLGNYEQYF. DNA of the CDR3: TGTGCCAGCAGTGCTGGGCTCCTAGGCAACTACGAGCAGTACTTC. The full variable domain, in which reference TRBV2 and TRBJ2-7 provide the parts outside the CDR3, is EPEVTQTPSHQVTQMGQEVILRCVPISNHLYFYWYRQILGQKVEFLVSFYNNEISEKSEIFDDQFSVERPDGSNFTLKIRSTKLEDSAMYFCASSAGLLGNYEQYFGPGTRLTVT.

V gene TRBV7-3 combines with J gene TRBJ2-3; 7 positions agree with TRBD2. Germline V gene lookup returns CDR1 SGHTA and CDR2 FQGTGA. The J segment lost 6 bases and the V segment lost 2 bases, leaving 8 bases of the junction unmatched. CDR3 length: 15 amino acids. In DNA, the CDR3 is TGTGCCAGCAGCTTAGGACTAGGAGGTGGCGATACGCAGTATTTT. This sequence encodes CASSLGLGGGDTQYF.

The chain is built from TRBV11-3 and TRBJ2-1, with 11 bases identical to TRBD2. The CDR3 totals 19 residues. After removal of 5 bases from V and 5 bases from J, the junction contained 17 bases not matched to a gene. From germline, CDR1 is SGHNT and CDR2 YENEEA. Here the CDR3 reads CASSPGIILAGAQNNEQFF. CDR3 sequence (DNA): TGTGCCAGCAGCCCCGGAATAATACTAGCGGGAGCCCAAAACAATGAGCAGTTCTTC.

This chain connects TRBV7-2 to TRBJ2-7; 10 bases are a match to TRBD1. The CDR3 extends over 14 amino acids. Germline trimming cut 5 bases from V and 8 bases from J; bases unmatched to any gene: 9. CDR1 is SGHTA and CDR2 is FQGNSA in the germline V gene. The CDR3 is CASSPDRGVVKQYF. The CDR3 DNA reads TGTGCCAGCAGCCCGGACAGGGGGGTTGTGAAGCAGTACTTC.

The rearrangement uses TRBV7-6 and TRBJ1-2; D remains ambiguous. The CDR3 has 13 amino acids. V shed 3 bases and J shed 9 bases, with 14 bases lying between them. Germline CDR1 reads SGHVS; CDR2 reads FNYEAQ. The CDR3 DNA reads as TGTGCCAGCAGCTTCCAGGTGAGGAAGAGCTACACCTTC. As protein: CASSFQVRKSYTF.

V usage is TRBV5-1 and J usage is TRBJ2-7; 9 nucleotides align to TRBD2. Germline V CDR1 and CDR2: SGHRS, YFSETQ. This CDR3 spans 16 amino acids. Unmatched junction bases numbered 10, after V lost 0 bases and J lost 6 bases. The CDR3: CASSLGTAGGPVEQYF. CDR3 nucleotides: TGCGCCAGCAGCTTGGGGACCGCGGGAGGGCCCGTCGAGCAGTACTTC.

The chain combines TRBV7-9 with TRBJ2-7; TRBD1 agrees at 10 bases. Germline-derived CDR1 and CDR2 are SEHNR and FQNEAQ (reference sequence). The V and J ends lost 5 bases and 2 bases, in that order; junction bases with no gene match: 6. The CDR3 runs 15 residues. The chain's CDR3 is CASSQTGTGAYEQYF. DNA for the CDR3: TGTGCCAGCAGCCAAACCGGGACAGGGGCCTACGAGCAGTACTTC.

V is TRBV5-1 and J is TRBJ2-7, with D unresolved. Germline CDR1 and CDR2: SGHRS and YFSETQ. The CDR3 covers 15 residues. Between the trimmed V and J ends, which lost 0 bases and 1 base, there was a span of 11 bases. The CDR3 coding sequence is TGCGCCAGCAGCTTGGATCTGGACGGATCCTACGAGCAGTACTTC. Translating gives CASSLDLDGSYEQYF.

The chain uses TRBV28 and TRBJ2-1; TRBD1 aligns across 11 bases. The V segment lost 6 bases and the J segment 6 bases; nucleotides outside the gene matches: 10. Looked up from germline, CDR1 is MDHEN and CDR2 is SYDVKM. CDR3 length: 16 residues. CDR3 in DNA: TGTGCCAGCAGCTCCGGGACAGGGGGGCGTATCAATGAGCAGTTCTTC. Its translation is CASSSGTGGRINEQFF.

In the case of this clone: This specimen includes other DNA sequences encoding the same CDR3. V is TRBV2 and J is TRBJ1-6; 10 positions agree with TRBD1. Trimming cost V 7 bases and J 10 bases; bases outside gene matches: 10. CDR1 and CDR2 from the germline V gene are SNHLY and FYNNEI. The CDR3 is 15 residues long. CDR3 nucleotide sequence: TGTGCCAGCATTCTCCGGGACAGGGGTATCTCACCCCTCCACTTT. Its protein product is CASILRDRGISPLHF.

V usage is TRBV6-5 and J usage is TRBJ2-3; perhaps TRBD2 as D (6 bases). CDR3 length equals 16 residues. With 2 bases removed from V and 2 bases from J, the gap between germline ends came to 14 bases. From germline, CDR1 is MNHEY and CDR2 SVGAGI. The CDR3 bases are TGTGCCAGCAGTTACGGGCGGGGTAGAAACACAGATACGCAGTATTTT. Translated: CASSYGRGRNTDTQYF.

V gene TRBV7-9 combines with J gene TRBJ2-1, with D maybe TRBD2 (5 bases). This CDR3 comprises 13 residues. Per the germline V gene, CDR1 is SEHNR and CDR2 is FQNEAQ (reference sequence). V was cut by 1 base and J by 9 bases, with 10 bases left in between. CDR3 DNA sequence: TGTGCCAGCAGCTTAGTCATTGGAGGTGAGCAGTTCTTC. It translates to CASSLVIGGEQFF.

CDR3 region: CASSPPGLQETQYF. As DNA, the CDR3 is TGTGCCAGCAGCCCCCCGGGGCTCCAAGAGACCCAGTACTTC. The chain carries TRBV11-2 and TRBJ2-5; either TRBD1 or TRBD2 may supply D (5 bases each). Germline V lookup: CDR1 SGHAT, CDR2 FQNNGV. Trimming left V 5 bases short and J 1 base short, with 11 bases between. CDR3 size: 14 residues. The full variable domain, with the rest looked up from reference TRBV11-2 and TRBJ2-5, is EAGVAQSPRYKIIEKRQSVAFWCNPISGHATLYWYQQILGQGPKLLIQFQNNGVVDDSQLPKDRFSAERLKGVDSTLKIQPAKLEDSAVYLCASSPPGLQETQYFGPGTRLLVL.

This clone has only a few counts. This chain connects TRBV14 to TRBJ1-2, with D possibly TRBD1 on 5 matching bases. Germline V gives CDR1 SGHDN, CDR2 FVKESK. The CDR3 sequence is 18 residues long. Trimming cost V 0 bases and J 6 bases, with 23 bases left between them. The CDR3 DNA reads as TGTGCCAGCAGCCAAGAAACCCTCTGGGACCGGATTATAAATGGCTACACCTTC. Translation gives CASSQETLWDRIINGYTF.

The sample holds one count of this clone. This sample includes further DNA sequences coding for the same CDR3. V gene TRBV2 combines with J gene TRBJ1-1, with a possible D match to TRBD1 (6 bases). Germline V gene lookup returns CDR1 SNHLY and CDR2 FYNNEI. The CDR3 loop spans 12 amino acids. The germline V and J ends were trimmed by 7 bases and 5 bases, with 11 bases remaining between them. As DNA, the CDR3 is TGTGCCAGCAAACCACAGGGTACTGAAGCTTTCTTT. Translation: CASKPQGTEAFF.

V and J are TRBV11-2 and TRBJ2-7; 7 positions agree with TRBD1. The CDR3 sequence is 14 residues long. V shed 4 bases and J 4 bases; nucleotides not matched to a gene: 7. Germline CDR1 is SGHAT and CDR2 is FQNNGV. CDR3 sequence (DNA): TGTGCCAGCAGCTCCACGACAGGGCAGTACGAGCAGTACTTC. Amino acids: CASSSTTGQYEQYF.

The chain carries TRBV30 and TRBJ1-2, with 8 bases aligning to TRBD1. Per the germline V gene, CDR1 is GTSNPN and CDR2 is SVGIG (reference sequence). The CDR3 totals 12 residues. The V and J ends lost 6 bases and 3 bases, in that order; junction bases with no gene match: 3. The CDR3 sequence is CACYRGDYGYTF. The CDR3 coding sequence is TGTGCCTGTTACAGGGGGGACTATGGCTACACCTTC.

This CDR3 is CASSQGGVMTGELFF. CDR3 sequence (DNA): TGCGCCAGCAGCCAGGGCGGGGTAATGACCGGGGAGCTGTTTTTT. The chain is built from TRBV4-1 and TRBJ2-2; perhaps TRBD2 as D (6 bases). The ends were cut back, 3 bases at V and 5 bases at J, with 13 bases in the middle. Germline V gene sequence: CDR1 MGHRA, CDR2 YSYEKL. The CDR3 covers 15 residues.

The chain links TRBV11-3 to TRBJ1-1; TRBD1 is a possible D gene (6 bases). The CDR3 is made up of 18 amino acids. Germline loops: CDR1 SGHNT, CDR2 YENEEA. V lost 5 bases and J lost 2, with 24 bases in between. The CDR3 region has the DNA TGTGCCAGCAGCCCCCCGTTGGGGGGCCTCGGGTCAAACACTGAAGCTTTCTTT. This encodes CASSPPLGGLGSNTEAFF.

V usage is TRBV6-6 and J usage is TRBJ2-5, with a weak D call TRBD2 (6 bases). The germline gives CDR1 MNHNY, CDR2 SVGAGI (reference sequence). V dropped 7 bases and J dropped 7 bases, with 13 bases sitting between them. This CDR3 has 12 residues. The CDR3 is CASNTPAGTQYF. The CDR3 DNA follows: TGTGCCAGCAATACGCCAGCGGGGACCCAGTACTTC.

This clone has just one count. The chain couples TRBV4-1 to TRBJ2-2, with a tentative D call TRBD1 (6 bases). The germline V gene encodes CDR1 MGHRA and CDR2 YSYEKL. The CDR3 has 20 residues. Trimming removed 4 bases from V and 3 bases from J, with 27 bases in between. The CDR3 region has the DNA TGCGCCAGCAGCCTAGTAGGTGGGGGCAGGGGTCACGTTTACACCGGGGAGCTGTTTTTT. Its protein is CASSLVGGGRGHVYTGELFF.

The gene calls are TRBV10-3 and TRBJ1-5; D unresolved. The V end lost 8 bases, the J end lost 10 bases, and 18 bases lay between the germline ends. Per germline, CDR1 ENHRY and CDR2 SYGVKD. This CDR3 is 13 amino acids long. The CDR3 DNA follows: TGTGCCATCTCAGATACCCCCCCTCACCCCCAGCATTTT. It encodes CAISDTPPHPQHF.